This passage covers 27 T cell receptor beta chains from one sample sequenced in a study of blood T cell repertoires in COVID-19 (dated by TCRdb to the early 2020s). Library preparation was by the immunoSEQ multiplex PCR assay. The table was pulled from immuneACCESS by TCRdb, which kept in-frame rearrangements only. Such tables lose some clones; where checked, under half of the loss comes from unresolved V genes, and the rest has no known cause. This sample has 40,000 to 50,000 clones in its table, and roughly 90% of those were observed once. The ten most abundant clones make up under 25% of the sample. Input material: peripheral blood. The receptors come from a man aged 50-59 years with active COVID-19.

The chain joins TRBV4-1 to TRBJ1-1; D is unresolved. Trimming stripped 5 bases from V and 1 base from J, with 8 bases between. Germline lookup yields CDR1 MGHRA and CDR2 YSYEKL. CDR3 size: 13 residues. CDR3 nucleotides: TGCGCCAGCAGCTTTTACGGGAACACTGAAGCTTTCTTT. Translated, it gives CASSFYGNTEAFF.

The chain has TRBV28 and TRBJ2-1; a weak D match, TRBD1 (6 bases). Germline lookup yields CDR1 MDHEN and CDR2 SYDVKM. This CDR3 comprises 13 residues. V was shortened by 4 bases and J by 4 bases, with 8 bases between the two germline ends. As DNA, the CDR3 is TGTGCCAGCAGTTCTGGACAGTACAATGAGCAGTTCTTC. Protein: CASSSGQYNEQFF. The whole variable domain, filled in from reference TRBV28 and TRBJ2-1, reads DVKVTQSSRYLVKRTGEKVFLECVQDMDHENMFWYRQDPGLGLRLIYFSYDVKMKEKGDIPEGYSVSREKKERFSLILESASTNQTSMYLCASSSGQYNEQFFGPGTRLTVL.

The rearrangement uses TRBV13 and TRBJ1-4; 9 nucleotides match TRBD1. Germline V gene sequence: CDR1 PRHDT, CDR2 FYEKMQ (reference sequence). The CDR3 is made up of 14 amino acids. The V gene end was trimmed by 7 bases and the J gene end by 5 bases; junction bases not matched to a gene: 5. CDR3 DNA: TGTGCCAGCACGGACAGGGGTGTCAATGAAAAACTGTTTTTT. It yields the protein CASTDRGVNEKLFF.

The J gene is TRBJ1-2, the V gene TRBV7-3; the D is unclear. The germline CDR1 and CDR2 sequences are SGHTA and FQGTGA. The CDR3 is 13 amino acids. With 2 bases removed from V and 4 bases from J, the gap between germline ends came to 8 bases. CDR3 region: CASSLDYFYGYTF. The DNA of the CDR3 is TGTGCCAGCAGCTTAGACTACTTCTATGGCTACACCTTC.

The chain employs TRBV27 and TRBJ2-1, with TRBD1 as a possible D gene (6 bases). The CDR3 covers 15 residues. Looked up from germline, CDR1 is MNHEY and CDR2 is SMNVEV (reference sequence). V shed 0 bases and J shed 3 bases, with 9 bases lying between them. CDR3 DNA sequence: TGTGCCAGCAGTTTATCGCAGGGGAGCTACAATGAGCAGTTCTTC. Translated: CASSLSQGSYNEQFF.

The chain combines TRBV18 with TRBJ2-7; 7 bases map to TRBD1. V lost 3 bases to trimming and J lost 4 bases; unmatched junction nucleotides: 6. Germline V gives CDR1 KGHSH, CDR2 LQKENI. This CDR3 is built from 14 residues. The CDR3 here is CASSPGTAVYEQYF. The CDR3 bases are TGTGCCAGCTCACCTGGGACAGCCGTATACGAGCAGTACTTC.

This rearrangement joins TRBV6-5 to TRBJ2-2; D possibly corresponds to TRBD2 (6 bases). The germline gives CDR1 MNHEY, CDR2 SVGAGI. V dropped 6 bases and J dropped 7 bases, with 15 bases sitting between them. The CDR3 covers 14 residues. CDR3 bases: TGTGCCAGCAGACTCGGGACTTTTAACGGGGAGCTGTTTTTT. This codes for CASRLGTFNGELFF.

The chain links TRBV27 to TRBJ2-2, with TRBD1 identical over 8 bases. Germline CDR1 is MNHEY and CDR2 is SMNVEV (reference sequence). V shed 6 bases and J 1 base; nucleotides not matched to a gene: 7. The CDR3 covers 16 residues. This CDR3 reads CASRRAGTGNTGELFF. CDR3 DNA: TGTGCCAGCAGACGGGCCGGGACAGGGAACACCGGGGAGCTGTTTTTT.

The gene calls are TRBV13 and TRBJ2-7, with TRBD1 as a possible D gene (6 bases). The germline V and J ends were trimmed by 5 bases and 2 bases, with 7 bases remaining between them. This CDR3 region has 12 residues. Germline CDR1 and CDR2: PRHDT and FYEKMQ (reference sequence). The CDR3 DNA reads TGTGCCAGCAGCGACAGGCCCTACGAGCAGTACTTC. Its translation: CASSDRPYEQYF.

The CDR3: CASSPGQQETQYF. The DNA of the CDR3 is TGCGCCAGCAGCCCCGGACAGCAAGAGACCCAGTACTTC. The rearrangement uses TRBV5-1 and TRBJ2-5; D is perhaps TRBD1 (6 bases). The CDR3 runs to 13 residues. V lost 4 bases to trimming and J lost 2 bases, with 9 bases between them. Germline values: CDR1 SGHRS, CDR2 YFSETQ.

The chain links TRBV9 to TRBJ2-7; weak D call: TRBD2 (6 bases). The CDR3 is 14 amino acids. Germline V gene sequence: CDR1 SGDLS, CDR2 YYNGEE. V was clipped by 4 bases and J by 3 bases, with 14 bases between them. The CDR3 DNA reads TGTGCCAGCAGCAAATTGGGGACTCACTACGAGCAGTACTTC. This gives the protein CASSKLGTHYEQYF. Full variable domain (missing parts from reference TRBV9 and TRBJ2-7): DSGVTQTPKHLITATGQRVTLRCSPRSGDLSVYWYQQSLDQGLQFLIQYYNGEERAKGNILERFSAQQFPDLHSELNLSSLELGDSALYFCASSKLGTHYEQYFGPGTRLTVT.

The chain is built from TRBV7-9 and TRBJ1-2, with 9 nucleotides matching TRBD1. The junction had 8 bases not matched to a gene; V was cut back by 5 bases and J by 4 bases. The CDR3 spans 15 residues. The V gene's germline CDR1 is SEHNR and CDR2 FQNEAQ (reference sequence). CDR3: CASSARDRVVYGYTF. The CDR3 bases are TGTGCCAGCAGCGCCCGGGACAGGGTAGTCTATGGCTACACCTTC.

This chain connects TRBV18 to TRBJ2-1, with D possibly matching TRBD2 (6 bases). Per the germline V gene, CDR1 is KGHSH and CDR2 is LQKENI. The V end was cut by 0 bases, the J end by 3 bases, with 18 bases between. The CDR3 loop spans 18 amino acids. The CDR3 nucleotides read TGTGCCAGCTCACCACCTGTCGGGCTAGCGCCTCTCTACAATGAGCAGTTCTTC. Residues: CASSPPVGLAPLYNEQFF.

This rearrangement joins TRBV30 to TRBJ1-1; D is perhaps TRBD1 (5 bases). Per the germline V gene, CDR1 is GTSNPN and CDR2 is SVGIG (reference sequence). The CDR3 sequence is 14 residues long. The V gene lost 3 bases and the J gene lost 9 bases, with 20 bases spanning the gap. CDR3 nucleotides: TGTGCCTGGAGCTTTACAGGATCGTTGGGGAAAGCTTTCTTT. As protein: CAWSFTGSLGKAFF.

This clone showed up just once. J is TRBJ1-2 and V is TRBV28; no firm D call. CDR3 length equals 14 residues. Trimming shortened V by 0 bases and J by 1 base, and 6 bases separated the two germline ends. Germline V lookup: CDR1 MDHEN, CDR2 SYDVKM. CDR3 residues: CASSLWAVNYGYTF. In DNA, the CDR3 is TGTGCCAGCAGTTTATGGGCAGTTAACTATGGCTACACCTTC.

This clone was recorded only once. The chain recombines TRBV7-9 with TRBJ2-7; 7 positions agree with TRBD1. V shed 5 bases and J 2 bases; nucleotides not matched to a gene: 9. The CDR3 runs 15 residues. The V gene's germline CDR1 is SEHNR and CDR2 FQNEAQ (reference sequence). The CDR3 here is CASSARQGNPYEQYF. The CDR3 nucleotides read TGTGCCAGCAGCGCCCGACAGGGTAACCCCTACGAGCAGTACTTC.

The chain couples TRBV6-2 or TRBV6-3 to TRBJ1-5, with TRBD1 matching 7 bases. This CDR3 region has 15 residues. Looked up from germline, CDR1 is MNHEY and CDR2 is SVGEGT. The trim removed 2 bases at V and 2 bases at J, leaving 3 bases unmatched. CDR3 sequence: CASSYIRGGNQPQHF. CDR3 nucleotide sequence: TGTGCCAGCAGTTACATCAGGGGGGGCAATCAGCCCCAGCATTTT.

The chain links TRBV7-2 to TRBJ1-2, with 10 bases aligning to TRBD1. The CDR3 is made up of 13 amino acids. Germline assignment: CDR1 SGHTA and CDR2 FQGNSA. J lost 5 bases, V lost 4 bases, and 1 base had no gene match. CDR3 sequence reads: CASSSGQGYGYTF. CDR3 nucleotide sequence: TGTGCCAGCAGCTCGGGACAGGGGTATGGCTACACCTTC.

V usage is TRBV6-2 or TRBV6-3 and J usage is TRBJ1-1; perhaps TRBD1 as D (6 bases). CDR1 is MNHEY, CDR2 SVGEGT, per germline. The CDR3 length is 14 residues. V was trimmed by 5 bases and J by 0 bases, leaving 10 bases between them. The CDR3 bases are TGTGCCAGCAGTAGCGGACAGATGAACACTGAAGCTTTCTTT. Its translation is CASSSGQMNTEAFF.

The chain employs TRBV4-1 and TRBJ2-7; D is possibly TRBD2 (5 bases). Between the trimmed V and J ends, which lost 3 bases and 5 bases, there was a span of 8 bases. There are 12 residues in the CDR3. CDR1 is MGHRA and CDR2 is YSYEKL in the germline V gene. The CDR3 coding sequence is TGCGCCAGCAGCCATGAGGGCGACGAGCAGTACTTC. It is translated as CASSHEGDEQYF.

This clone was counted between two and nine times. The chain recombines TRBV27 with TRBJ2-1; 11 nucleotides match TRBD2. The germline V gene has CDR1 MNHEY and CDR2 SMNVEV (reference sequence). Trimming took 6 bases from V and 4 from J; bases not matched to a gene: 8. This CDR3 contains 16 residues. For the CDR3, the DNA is TGTGCCAGCAGCTTGACGGGACTAGCGGAATACAATGAGCAGTTCTTC. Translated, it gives CASSLTGLAEYNEQFF.

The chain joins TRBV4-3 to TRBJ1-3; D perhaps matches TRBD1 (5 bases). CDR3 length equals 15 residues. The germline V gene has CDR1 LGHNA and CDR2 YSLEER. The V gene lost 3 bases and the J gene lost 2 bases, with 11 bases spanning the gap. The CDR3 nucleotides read TGCGCCAGCAGCCACTCGACAGAACCTGGAAACACCATATATTTT. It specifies CASSHSTEPGNTIYF.

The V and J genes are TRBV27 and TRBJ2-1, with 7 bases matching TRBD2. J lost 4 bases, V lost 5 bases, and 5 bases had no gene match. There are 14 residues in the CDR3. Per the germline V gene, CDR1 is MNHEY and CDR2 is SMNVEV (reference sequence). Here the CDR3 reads CASSGEGAYNEQFF. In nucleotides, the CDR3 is TGTGCCAGCAGTGGGGAGGGCGCGTACAATGAGCAGTTCTTC.

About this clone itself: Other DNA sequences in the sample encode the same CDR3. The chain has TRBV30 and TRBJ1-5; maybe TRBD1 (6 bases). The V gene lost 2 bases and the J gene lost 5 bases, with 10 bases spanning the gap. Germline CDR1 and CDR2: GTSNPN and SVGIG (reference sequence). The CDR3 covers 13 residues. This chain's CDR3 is CAWSLQGDQPQHF. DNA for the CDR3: TGTGCCTGGAGTTTACAGGGCGATCAGCCCCAGCATTTT. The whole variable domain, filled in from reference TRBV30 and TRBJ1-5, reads SQTIHQWPATLVQPVGSPLSLECTVEGTSNPNLYWYRQAAGRGLQLLFYSVGIGQISSEVPQNLSASRPQDRQFILSSKKLLLSDSGFYLCAWSLQGDQPQHFGDGTRLSIL.

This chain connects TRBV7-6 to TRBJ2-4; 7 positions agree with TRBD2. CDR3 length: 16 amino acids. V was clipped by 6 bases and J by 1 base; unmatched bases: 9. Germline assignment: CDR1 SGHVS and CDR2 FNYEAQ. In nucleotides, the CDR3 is TGTGCCAGCAGGTCGGCGGGAGTACCCGCCAAAAACATTCAGTACTTC. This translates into CASRSAGVPAKNIQYF.

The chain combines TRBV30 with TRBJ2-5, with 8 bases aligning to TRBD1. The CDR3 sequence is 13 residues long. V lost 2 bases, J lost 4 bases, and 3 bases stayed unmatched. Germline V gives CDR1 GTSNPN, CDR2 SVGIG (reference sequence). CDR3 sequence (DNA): TGTGCCTGGAGTACCGGGACAGGAGAGACCCAGTACTTC. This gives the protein CAWSTGTGETQYF.

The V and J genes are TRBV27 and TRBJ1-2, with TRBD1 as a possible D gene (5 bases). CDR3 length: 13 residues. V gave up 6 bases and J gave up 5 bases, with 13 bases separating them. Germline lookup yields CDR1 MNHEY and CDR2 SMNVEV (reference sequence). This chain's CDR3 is CASSIDRQYGYTF. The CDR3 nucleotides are TGTGCCAGCAGCATAGACAGACAGTATGGCTACACCTTC.